This TCR beta chain was recovered during a study of blood T cell repertoires in COVID-19. Study information: Material from acute and convalescent COVID-19 was sourced from the United States, Italy and Spain. The cDNA or gDNA used as material had been derived from T cells, B-cell-depleted T cells, or PBMCs.

As originally analysed: Reference gene primers were amplified, and this amplification served to estimate nucleated cell counts. The repertoire was sequenced with immunoSEQ multiplex PCR; TCRdb's copy has only in-frame clones and lacks some. D and trimming were read from the DNA, whereas the V and J calls and clone size are those reported in that table. The table includes 200,000 to 250,000 clones, roughly 84% detected once. The germline V and J ends were trimmed by 3 bases and 8 bases, with 13 bases remaining between them. Germline CDR1 SEHNR, CDR2 FQNEAQ (reference sequence). This CDR3 has 13 residues.

The clonotype comes from an older woman who had recovered from COVID-19. Sequences were obtained from peripheral blood. This chain connects TRBV7-9 to TRBJ1-2; TRBD1 is a possible D gene (6 bases). CDR3 protein: CASSFSGDEGYTF. The CDR3 coding sequence is TGTGCCAGCAGCTTCTCAGGGGACGAGGGCTACACCTTC.